The next 28 T cell receptor beta chains were all read from a single sample in a study of T cell responses to AZD1222 COVID-19 vaccine. The repertoire was sequenced with immunoSEQ multiplex PCR; TCRdb's copy has only in-frame clones and lacks some. The sample shows 100,000 to 140,000 clones, 75% to 95% of them seen only once. The sample here was peripheral blood, taken 28 days after the second AZD1222 dose. These receptors were taken from an adult who received the AZD1222 COVID-19 vaccine.

The chain has TRBV2 and TRBJ2-1, with 8 nucleotides matching TRBD2. CDR3 length equals 15 residues. Germline V gene data show CDR1 as SNHLY and CDR2 as FYNNEI. The junction had 6 bases not matched to a gene; V was cut back by 1 base and J by 7 bases. The CDR3 DNA follows: TGTGCCAGCAGTGAAGAGGCGGGGGGTAGGAATGAGCAGTTCTTC. As protein: CASSEEAGGRNEQFF.

The chain employs TRBV24-1 and TRBJ1-2, with 9 bases aligning to TRBD1. CDR1 is KGHDR and CDR2 is SFDVKD in the germline V gene. V gave up 3 bases and J gave up 8 bases; unmatched junction bases: 6. This CDR3 has 14 amino acids. For the CDR3, the DNA is TGTGCCACCAGTGATAGGGGACAGGGTCGCGGCTACACCTTC. Protein product: CATSDRGQGRGYTF.

The J gene is TRBJ1-1, the V gene TRBV19; 10 nucleotides match TRBD1. Germline V gene data show CDR1 as LNHDA and CDR2 as SQIVND (reference sequence). The CDR3 has 13 amino acids. Trimming at V came to 8 bases and at J to 5 bases, leaving 5 bases not matched to a gene. The CDR3 nucleotides read TGTGCCAGTGACAGGGGGCTGGGGACTGAAGCTTTCTTT. Translation: CASDRGLGTEAFF.

This chain uses TRBV9 with TRBJ1-2, with no clear D. V was pared by 0 bases and J by 2 bases, with 5 bases between. The CDR3 spans 13 residues. CDR1 is SGDLS and CDR2 is YYNGEE in the germline V gene. CDR3 sequence (DNA): TGTGCCAGCAGCGTAGAAGGAAACTATGGCTACACCTTC. Amino acids: CASSVEGNYGYTF.

This clone was counted a few times. The chain employs TRBV10-1 and TRBJ2-1; D is perhaps TRBD1 or TRBD2 (5 bases each). The ends were cut back, 3 bases at V and 5 bases at J, with 20 bases in the middle. In germline, CDR1 is WNHNN, CDR2 SYGVQD (reference sequence). The CDR3 spans 17 residues. The CDR3 loop reads CASSDPLGEPPNNEQFF. CDR3 nucleotides: TGCGCCAGCAGTGATCCGTTAGGGGAGCCGCCAAACAATGAGCAGTTCTTC.

V usage is TRBV25-1 and J usage is TRBJ2-1; 9 bases agree with TRBD2. Looked up from germline, CDR1 is MGHDK and CDR2 is SYGVNS. The CDR3 totals 14 residues. Trimming took 7 bases from V and 7 from J; bases not matched to a gene: 8. The CDR3 DNA reads as TGTGCCAGCACTAGCGGGATGTGGTATAATGAGCAGTTCTTC. It translates to CASTSGMWYNEQFF.

In nucleotides, the CDR3 is TGTGCCTGGGCCGGGACACCAAATCAGCCCCAGCATTTT. It translates to CAWAGTPNQPQHF. The chain has TRBV30 and TRBJ1-5; D possibly corresponds to TRBD1 (6 bases). Deletions cut 5 bases from V and 4 bases from J, with 12 bases between. CDR1 and CDR2 from the germline V gene are GTSNPN and SVGIG (reference sequence). The CDR3 runs 13 residues.

The gene calls are TRBV6-5 and TRBJ1-1; D gene ambiguous. The CDR3 length is 14 residues. The germline CDR1 and CDR2 sequences are MNHEY and SVGAGI. V was clipped by 6 bases and J by 0 bases, with 11 bases between them. This chain's CDR3 is CASRQTAMNTEAFF. CDR3 coding DNA: TGTGCCAGCAGGCAGACTGCCATGAACACTGAAGCTTTCTTT.

J is TRBJ2-4 and V is TRBV6-5, with no clear D. The CDR3 loop spans 12 amino acids. Trimming removed 6 bases at V and 2 bases at J, with 5 bases between. Germline V CDR1 and CDR2: MNHEY, SVGAGI. The CDR3 is CASSAPKNIQYF. As DNA, the CDR3 is TGTGCCAGCAGCGCCCCCAAAAACATTCAGTACTTC.

This chain connects TRBV28 to TRBJ2-7; 11 nucleotides match TRBD2. The V and J ends lost 5 bases and 2 bases, in that order; junction bases with no gene match: 5. This CDR3 is built from 15 residues. CDR1 and CDR2 from the germline V gene are MDHEN and SYDVKM. The CDR3 protein is CASSPLAGGPYEQYF. The CDR3 DNA follows: TGTGCCAGCAGTCCTCTAGCGGGGGGCCCCTACGAGCAGTACTTC.

DNA for the CDR3: TGTGCCAGCTCAAGGACAGAAGACCTAGCCAAAAACATTCAGTACTTC. It is translated as CASSRTEDLAKNIQYF. The rearrangement joins TRBV18 to TRBJ2-4; D is perhaps TRBD1 (6 bases). V lost 5 bases to trimming and J lost 0 bases, with 14 bases between them. This CDR3 is 16 amino acids long. CDR1 and CDR2 from the germline V gene are KGHSH and LQKENI.

The CDR3 DNA reads TGCAGTGCTAGTTCGGCCAGAGGAGGAAACACCATATATTTT. This encodes CSASSARGGNTIYF. The J gene is TRBJ1-3, the V gene TRBV20-1; D is undetermined. V lost 3 bases and J lost 4, with 13 bases in between. The CDR3 sequence is 14 residues long. Germline CDR1 and CDR2: DFQATT and SNEGSKA (reference sequence).

The rearrangement uses TRBV24-1 and TRBJ2-7; D could derive from TRBD1 or TRBD2 (5 bases each). Trimming took off 2 bases at V and 13 bases at J, with 14 bases between the two ends. Germline V lookup: CDR1 KGHDR, CDR2 SFDVKD. This CDR3 contains 12 residues. The CDR3 sequence is CATSDWGSPNYF. As DNA, the CDR3 is TGTGCCACCAGTGATTGGGGGAGTCCCAACTACTTC.

The J gene is TRBJ2-3, the V gene TRBV3-1 (or the pseudogene TRBV3-2); 14 bases are shared with TRBD2. The ends lost 4 bases at V and 4 bases at J; junction bases unmatched: 7. Germline CDR1 and CDR2: LGHDT and YNNKEL (reference sequence). The CDR3 covers 17 residues. CDR3 nucleotide sequence: TGTGCCAGCAGCCTCGGACTAGCGGGAGGAAGGGCAGATACGCAGTATTTT. Translated, it gives CASSLGLAGGRADTQYF.

The chain employs TRBV28 and TRBJ1-3, with unresolved D. Germline loops: CDR1 MDHEN, CDR2 SYDVKM. Trimming left V 6 bases short and J 4 bases short, with 13 bases between. CDR3 length equals 14 residues. For the CDR3, the DNA is TGTGCCAGCAGCCTCGACAACACCGGAAACACCATATATTTT. Residues: CASSLDNTGNTIYF.

The chain has TRBV2 and TRBJ2-7; 7 nucleotides agree with TRBD1. V shed 1 base, J shed 3 bases, and the junction held 3 bases outside the gene matches. In germline, CDR1 is SNHLY, CDR2 FYNNEI. The CDR3 runs to 14 residues. This CDR3 is CASSEGTGLYEQYF. DNA of the CDR3: TGTGCCAGCAGTGAAGGGACAGGCCTCTACGAGCAGTACTTC.

CDR3 bases: TGTGCCAGCAGGCGTACAGGGACTAACGAGCAGTACTTC. This translates into CASRRTGTNEQYF. J is TRBJ2-7 and V is TRBV28; D may be TRBD2 (7 bases). V lost 6 bases, J lost 5 bases, and 14 bases lay in between. From germline, CDR1 is MDHEN and CDR2 SYDVKM. The CDR3 has 13 residues.

This chain uses TRBV28 with TRBJ1-6, with D hard to call. There are 15 residues in the CDR3. Per germline, CDR1 MDHEN and CDR2 SYDVKM. V was shortened by 3 bases and J by 7 bases, with 13 bases between the two germline ends. CDR3 amino acids: CASSLKTSGNSPLHF. CDR3 bases: TGTGCCAGCAGTTTGAAGACTTCGGGAAATTCACCCCTCCACTTT.

J is TRBJ1-2 and V is TRBV18; TRBD1 aligns across 7 bases. Germline values: CDR1 KGHSH, CDR2 LQKENI. CDR3 length equals 13 residues. V lost 3 bases to trimming and J lost 8 bases; unmatched junction nucleotides: 6. CDR3 loop: CASSPPDRVGYTF. The CDR3 DNA reads TGTGCCAGCTCACCCCCAGACAGGGTCGGCTACACCTTC.

This clone was observed a few times. The genes are TRBV11-3 and TRBJ2-1; tentative D call: TRBD1 (7 bases). The CDR3 length is 15 residues. The V end was cut by 3 bases, the J end by 3 bases, with 12 bases between. The germline V gene encodes CDR1 SGHNT and CDR2 YENEEA. CDR3 loop: CASSLGGQIYNEQFF. For the CDR3, the DNA is TGTGCCAGCAGCTTGGGGGGACAGATCTACAATGAGCAGTTCTTC.

This chain joins TRBV27 and TRBJ2-1; TRBD1 is a possible D gene (5 bases). Trimming removed 2 bases at V and 5 bases at J, with 13 bases between. CDR1 is MNHEY, CDR2 SMNVEV, per germline (reference sequence). CDR3 size: 15 residues. The CDR3 loop is CASSLRQGINNEQFF. CDR3 in DNA: TGTGCCAGCAGTTTAAGGCAGGGAATTAACAATGAGCAGTTCTTC.

The V call is TRBV20-1, the J call TRBJ1-2, with D possibly matching TRBD1 (6 bases). CDR3 length equals 13 residues. Germline V CDR1 and CDR2: DFQATT, SNEGSKA (reference sequence). The V end lost 3 bases, the J end lost 4 bases, and 12 bases lay between the germline ends. CDR3 region: CSASEGEGYGYTF. As DNA, the CDR3 is TGCAGTGCTAGTGAGGGGGAAGGCTATGGCTACACCTTC.

This rearrangement joins TRBV4-1 to TRBJ1-2; D is ambiguous. Trimming shortened V by 0 bases and J by 4 bases, and 9 bases separated the two germline ends. Germline-derived CDR1 and CDR2 are MGHRA and YSYEKL. This CDR3 region has 14 residues. The CDR3 here is CASSQDNLSYGYTF. The CDR3 region has the DNA TGCGCCAGCAGCCAAGACAACCTCAGCTATGGCTACACCTTC.

The chain is built from TRBV18 and TRBJ2-6; D tentatively reads TRBD1 or TRBD2 (6 bases each). The germline gives CDR1 KGHSH, CDR2 LQKENI. The CDR3 contains 17 residues. Trimming took 6 bases from V and 0 from J, leaving 15 bases between them. The CDR3 protein is CASSPEGVRSGANVLTF. The CDR3 DNA is TGTGCCAGCTCGCCGGAGGGGGTGCGCTCTGGGGCCAACGTCCTGACTTTC.

The chain couples TRBV19 to TRBJ1-5; a possible D gene is TRBD1 (5 bases). This CDR3 is 15 amino acids long. CDR1 and CDR2 from the germline V gene are LNHDA and SQIVND (reference sequence). Trimming cost V 1 base and J 4 bases, with 11 bases left between them. CDR3 sequence: CASSIGTGPNQPQHF. CDR3 bases: TGTGCCAGTAGTATAGGCACAGGCCCTAATCAGCCCCAGCATTTT.

V usage is TRBV24-1 and J usage is TRBJ1-2; no firm D call. Germline assignment: CDR1 KGHDR and CDR2 SFDVKD. Trimming stripped 1 base from V and 7 bases from J, with 9 bases between. CDR3 length: 13 residues. CDR3 DNA: TGTGCCACCAGTGATTTCGTTGGTAGTGGCTACACCTTC. Its translation: CATSDFVGSGYTF.

The chain carries TRBV9 and TRBJ2-4; 10 nucleotides line up with TRBD2. Germline CDR1 and CDR2: SGDLS and YYNGEE. Trimming at V came to 0 bases and at J to 7 bases, leaving 7 bases not matched to a gene. This CDR3 region has 16 residues. The CDR3 DNA reads TGTGCCAGCAGCGTAGAAGCTAGCGGGAGTCCCAACATTCAGTACTTC. Its protein product is CASSVEASGSPNIQYF. The full variable domain, its missing parts supplied by reference TRBV9 and TRBJ2-4, is DSGVTQTPKHLITATGQRVTLRCSPRSGDLSVYWYQQSLDQGLQFLIQYYNGEERAKGNILERFSAQQFPDLHSELNLSSLELGDSALYFCASSVEASGSPNIQYFGAGTRLSVL.

V gene TRBV13 combines with J gene TRBJ2-3, with 8 nucleotides matching TRBD1. J was trimmed by 0 bases and V by 5 bases; bases with no gene match: 10. The CDR3 sequence is 17 residues long. Germline assignment: CDR1 PRHDT and CDR2 FYEKMQ (reference sequence). The CDR3 loop is CASSPRTGLNSTDTQYF. As DNA, the CDR3 is TGTGCCAGCAGCCCTCGGACAGGGCTTAATAGCACAGATACGCAGTATTTT.